Included here is one T cell receptor (beta chain) sequence, with context. The record originates from a study of blood T cell repertoires in COVID-19. The overall study: Donors in the United States, Italy and Spain gave samples during acute or convalescent COVID-19. PBMCs, B-cell-depleted T cells, or T cells provided the cDNA or gDNA that made up the material.

Original methodology: Reference gene primer amplification gave nucleated cell count estimates. Clones were read by immunoSEQ multiplex PCR, and TCRdb kept only the in-frame ones, dropping some. V and J calls and clone size are as listed in that table; D and trimming were resolved from the DNA. Of around 80,000 clones in the sample, approximately 80% were seen once. In germline, CDR1 is MDHEN, CDR2 SYDVKM. The CDR3 runs to 15 residues. The germline V and J ends were trimmed by 6 bases and 4 bases, with 13 bases remaining between them. During active infection, Seattle patients enrolled and were then monitored through disease.

The chain joins TRBV28 to TRBJ1-6, with D possibly matching TRBD1 (6 bases). The receptor was isolated from a man aged 50 to 59 with COVID-19, enrolled during active disease. The sample taken for sequencing was peripheral blood. CDR3 DNA sequence: TGTGCCAGCAGCCCTCCCGGACAGTATAATTCACCCCTCCACTTT. This translates into CASSPPGQYNSPLHF.